This T cell receptor (beta chain) comes out of a study of regulatory T cells in long-lasting Graves disease. Time point: newly diagnosed GD, antithyroid drugs for less than 3 months. RNA isolated from PBMCs was used to make the TCR library. Construction of the TCR beta libraries employed iRepertoire HTBI primers in conjunction with Arm-PCR of CDR3 regions. MiXCR, applied by TCRdb to the multiplex PCR reads, yields one record per CDR3 protein. Found here are 500,000 to 700,000 distinct CDR3 sequences, roughly 15% of them singletons; the top ten hold 18%. Germline V lookup: CDR1 SGHDN, CDR2 FVKESK. Trimming removed 2 bases from V and 1 base from J, with 11 bases in between. This CDR3 contains 15 residues. These same records also appear under a second study, on T cells in Graves' hyperthyroidism and ophthalmopathy.

Specimen: peripheral blood mononuclear cells (PBMCs), collected at new diagnosis, from a patient treated with antithyroid drugs. The sequence was collected from a woman in her twenties or thirties with Graves disease. The J gene is TRBJ2-5, the V gene TRBV14, with TRBD2 as a possible D gene (6 bases). The CDR3 region is CASSQRRVTQETQYF. The CDR3 bases are TGTGCCAGCAGCCAACGGAGGGTGACCCAAGAGACCCAGTACTTC.